The rows below give T cell receptor beta chains drawn from one sample of a study of control samples from healthy donors and cancer patients. The assay was immunoSEQ multiplex PCR, and TCRdb's table has in-frame clones only and misses some. The sample consists of more than 85,000 clones, about 90% of them appearing once. Sequencing was carried out using blood. These receptors were collected from a woman under 30 in good health. Both conserved end residues are trimmed from each CDR3. Fields, in order: CDR3 protein, V gene.

ASSERASGGRGETQY | TRBV2
ASTSLDTQY | TRBV2
ASSLHYYNEQF | TRBV5-4
ASSRERGSSYEQY | TRBV6-5
ASSLRRGLEAF | TRBV3-1/TRBV3-2
ASSSLYGYT | TRBV12-3/TRBV12-4
ASSQVRSGRGTYNEQF | TRBV4-3
ASSYTAGEGDYGYT | TRBV6-2/TRBV6-3
ASSPQNNQPQH | TRBV7-8
ASSPVFSGINNEKLF | TRBV5-1
ASRDRGSYEQY | TRBV3-1/TRBV3-2
ATSDLTSGGPTDTQY | TRBV24-1
ATSEQNQPQH | TRBV24-1
ASGLNRVSGYT | TRBV12-5
ASSIRQGVADTQY | TRBV19
ASSQETSGTYNEQF | TRBV4-2
ASFFYSNQPQH | TRBV14
ASGDRSTDTQY | TRBV19
ASSIEDRGGGYT | TRBV19
ASSFGEADTQY | TRBV5-4
ASSPSFGQAGNTIY | TRBV9
ASSRTSTDTQY | TRBV18
ASSQLVPGLNTGELF | TRBV4-3
ASSYYGYEQY | TRBV6-5
ASSPATRNEQF | TRBV5-1
ASSRTSGSSYEQY | TRBV11-2
ASSFSGGGQETQY | TRBV28
ASSLGSRKNEKLF | TRBV6-6
ASSWGGTDYGYT | TRBV3-1/TRBV3-2
ASSRASGNTIY | TRBV14
ASVPGAAF | TRBV6-5
AWSVLMGQPQH | TRBV30
ASSSGGSYNEQF | TRBV7-8
ASSQAGVGSGYT | TRBV5-1
ASSQGKGGYGYT | TRBV19
ASSQGGGDQPQH | TRBV3-1/TRBV3-2
ASSPVRSWGYT | TRBV5-6
ASSLAMRGAYYEQY | TRBV5-1
ATSRDKVVVYGYT | TRBV15
AWSAGTVKNIQY | TRBV30
ASRTPYTGELF | TRBV2
ASSFGGWSGNTIY | TRBV7-9
AISGLGSTDTQY | TRBV10-3
ASSVFGSGGYNEQF | TRBV9
ASSPDSNQPQH | TRBV5-1
ASSSSGAIANYGYT | TRBV7-9